This T cell receptor beta chain was recovered during a study of human T cells and chemical hapten exposure. Study information: Per-sample TCR yield variation was attributed mainly to small pooled library volume differences.

The library labeled individual cDNA molecules by adding unique molecular identifiers to them. Original methodology: Across samples, TCR counts had a median of 95,638 and ranged from about 23,224 to 690,600. TCRdb called the RACE reads again in MiXCR, with one record for every CDR3 protein. TCRdb, rather than the study authors, made the V and J calls. In the table there are fewer than 100,000 distinct CDR3 sequences, 8.6% of which are singletons. The CDR3 is made up of 14 amino acids. V was cut by 7 bases and J by 3 bases, with 16 bases left in between. The germline gives CDR1 DFQATT, CDR2 SNEGSKA (reference sequence). Time point specified: healthy volunteer bleed at 6 weeks. Whole blood that had not been fractionated was the source of extracted total RNA. This clonotype was seen a few times. Its antigen is not known. Study outcomes and limitations: TCRs above 1 in 1000 frequency did not change with DPC sensitization.

The sequence came from a female donor in good health. Some clones in this sample may be carry-over from other donors' samples. The rearrangement uses TRBV20-1 and TRBJ1-5, with a tentative D call TRBD1 (5 bases). Material for sequencing was whole blood. CDR3 region: CSVERGAVNQPQHF. The DNA of the CDR3 is TGCAGTGTGGAGAGAGGGGCTGTCAATCAGCCCCAGCATTTT.